The clone carrying this T cell receptor beta chain was found many times. The antigen is not known. The data derive from a study of T-cell reconstitution after alpha-beta-depleted transplantation in children. Regarding the study as a whole: Where some patients showed high TCRbeta diversity at day 60, it came from recipient T cells and thymic progenitors that had survived. Diversity and T-cell counts at one year after transplant derived mostly from new T cells.

Preparation of the TCRbeta library was carried out with unique molecular identifiers. TCRdb analysed the PCR reads with MiXCR anew, one entry per CDR3 protein. The sample shows 130,000 to 150,000 distinct CDR3 sequences, around 9% of them seen only once. The CDR3 sequence is 13 residues long. Germline-derived CDR1 and CDR2 are DFQATT and SNEGSKA (reference sequence). V was pared by 5 bases and J by 7 bases, with 9 bases of the junction left unmatched. The rearrangement links TRBV20-1 to TRBJ2-7; TRBD1 matches 9 bases. The material was PBMCs, mostly from graft donor cells, obtained 180 days after TCRalphabeta/CD19-depleted stem cell transplant. The clonotype originates from a female patient aged 2-9 years who had a stem cell transplant for congenital amegakaryocytic thrombocytopenia, so the T cells may come from the graft donor. The CDR3 sequence: CSALTSGTGEQYF. For the CDR3, the DNA is TGCAGTGCTCTTACCTCCGGGACAGGGGAGCAGTACTTC.